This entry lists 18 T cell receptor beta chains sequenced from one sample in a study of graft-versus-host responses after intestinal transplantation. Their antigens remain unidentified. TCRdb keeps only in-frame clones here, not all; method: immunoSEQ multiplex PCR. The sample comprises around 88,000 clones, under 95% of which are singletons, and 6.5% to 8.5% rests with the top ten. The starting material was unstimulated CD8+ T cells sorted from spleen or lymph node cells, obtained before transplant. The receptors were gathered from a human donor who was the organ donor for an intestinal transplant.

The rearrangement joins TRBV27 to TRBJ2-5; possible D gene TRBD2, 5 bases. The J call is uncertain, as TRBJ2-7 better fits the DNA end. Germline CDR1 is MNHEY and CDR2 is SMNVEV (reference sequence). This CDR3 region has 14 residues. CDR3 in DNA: TGTGCCAGCTCAGTATCGGGGTTTACCTACGAGCAGTACTTC. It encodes CASSVSGFTYEQYF.

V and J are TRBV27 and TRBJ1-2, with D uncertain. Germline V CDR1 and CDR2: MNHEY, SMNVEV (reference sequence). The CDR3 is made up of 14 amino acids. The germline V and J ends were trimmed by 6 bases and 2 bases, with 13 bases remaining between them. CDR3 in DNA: TGTGCCAGCAGCTACCTTGGGAGCAACTATGGCTACACCTTC. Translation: CASSYLGSNYGYTF.

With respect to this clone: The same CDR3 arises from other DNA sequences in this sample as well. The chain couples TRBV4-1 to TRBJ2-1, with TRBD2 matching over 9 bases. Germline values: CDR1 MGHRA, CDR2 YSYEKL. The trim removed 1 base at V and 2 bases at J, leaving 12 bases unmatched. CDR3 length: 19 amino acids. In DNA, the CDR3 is TGCGCCAGCAGCCAAGTAACGCGAAGCGGGAGGACCCCCTACAATGAGCAGTTCTTC. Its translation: CASSQVTRSGRTPYNEQFF.

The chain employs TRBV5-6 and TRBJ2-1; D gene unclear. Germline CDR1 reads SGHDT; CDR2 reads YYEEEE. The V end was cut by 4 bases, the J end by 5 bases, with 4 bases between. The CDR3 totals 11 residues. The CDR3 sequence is CASSEHNEQFF. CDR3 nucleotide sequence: TGTGCCAGCAGCGAGCACAATGAGCAGTTCTTC.

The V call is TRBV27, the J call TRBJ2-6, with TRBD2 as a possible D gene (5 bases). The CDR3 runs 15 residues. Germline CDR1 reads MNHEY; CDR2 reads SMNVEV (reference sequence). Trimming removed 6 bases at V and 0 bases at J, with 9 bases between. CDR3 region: CASRRVSSGANVLTF. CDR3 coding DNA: TGTGCCAGCAGGCGGGTTAGCTCTGGGGCCAACGTCCTGACTTTC.

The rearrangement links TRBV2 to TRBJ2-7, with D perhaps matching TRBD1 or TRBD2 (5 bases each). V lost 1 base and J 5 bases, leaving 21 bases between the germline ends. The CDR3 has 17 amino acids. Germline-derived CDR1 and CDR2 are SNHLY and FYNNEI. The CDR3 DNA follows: TGTGCCAGCAGTGAAGACGATTCCTTGTCGGGACCGGACGAGCAGTACTTC. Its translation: CASSEDDSLSGPDEQYF.

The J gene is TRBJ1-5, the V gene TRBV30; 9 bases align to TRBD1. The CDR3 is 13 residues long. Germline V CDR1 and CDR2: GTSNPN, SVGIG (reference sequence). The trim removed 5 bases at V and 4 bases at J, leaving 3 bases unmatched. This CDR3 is CAWGTGSNQPQHF. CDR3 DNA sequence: TGTGCCTGGGGGACAGGGTCAAATCAGCCCCAGCATTTT.

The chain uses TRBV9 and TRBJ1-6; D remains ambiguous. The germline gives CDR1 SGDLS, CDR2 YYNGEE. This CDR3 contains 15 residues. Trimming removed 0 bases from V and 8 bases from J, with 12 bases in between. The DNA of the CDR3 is TGTGCCAGCAGCGTAGATGGAGGGTATGATTCACCCCTCCACTTT. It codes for CASSVDGGYDSPLHF.

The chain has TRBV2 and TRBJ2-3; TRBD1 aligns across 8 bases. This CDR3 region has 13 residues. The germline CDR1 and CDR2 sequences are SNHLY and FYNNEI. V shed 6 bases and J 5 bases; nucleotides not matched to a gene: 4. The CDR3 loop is CASRGQGEDTQYF. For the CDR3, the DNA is TGTGCCAGCAGAGGACAGGGCGAAGATACGCAGTATTTT.

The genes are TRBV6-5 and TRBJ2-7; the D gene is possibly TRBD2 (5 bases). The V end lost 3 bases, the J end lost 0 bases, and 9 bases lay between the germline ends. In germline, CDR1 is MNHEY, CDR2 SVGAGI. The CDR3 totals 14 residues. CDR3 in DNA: TGTGCCAGCAGTTATTCAAGCGGCTCCTACGAGCAGTACTTC. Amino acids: CASSYSSGSYEQYF.

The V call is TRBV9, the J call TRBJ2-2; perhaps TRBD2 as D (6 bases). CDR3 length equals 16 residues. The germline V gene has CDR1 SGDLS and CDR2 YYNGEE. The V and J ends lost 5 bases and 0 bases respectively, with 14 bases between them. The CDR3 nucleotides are TGTGCCAGCAGTGGAGGGCACCAAACGAACACCGGGGAGCTGTTTTTT. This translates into CASSGGHQTNTGELFF.

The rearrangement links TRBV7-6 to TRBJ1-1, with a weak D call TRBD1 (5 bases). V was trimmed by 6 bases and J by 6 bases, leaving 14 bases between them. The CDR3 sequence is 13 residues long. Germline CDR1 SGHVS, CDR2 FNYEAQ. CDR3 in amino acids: CASRQGGGAEAFF. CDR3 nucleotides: TGTGCCAGCAGGCAGGGTGGGGGAGCTGAAGCTTTCTTT. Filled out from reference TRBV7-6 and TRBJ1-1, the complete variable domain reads GAGVSQSPRYKVTKRGQDVALRCDPISGHVSLYWYRQALGQGPEFLTYFNYEAQQDKSGLPNDRFSAERPEGSISTLTIQRTEQRDSAMYRCASRQGGGAEAFFGQGTRLTVV.

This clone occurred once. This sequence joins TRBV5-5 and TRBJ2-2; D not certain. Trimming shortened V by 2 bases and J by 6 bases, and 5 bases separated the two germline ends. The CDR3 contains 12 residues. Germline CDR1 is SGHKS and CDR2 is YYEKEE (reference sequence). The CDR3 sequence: CASSFKAGELFF. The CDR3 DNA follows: TGTGCCAGCAGCTTCAAGGCCGGGGAGCTGTTTTTT.

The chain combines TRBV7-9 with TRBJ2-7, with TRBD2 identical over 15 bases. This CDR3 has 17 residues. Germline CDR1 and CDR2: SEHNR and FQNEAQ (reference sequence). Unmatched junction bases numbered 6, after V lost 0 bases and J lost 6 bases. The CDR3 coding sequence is TGTGCCAGCAGCTTAGCACCTCCGGGACTAGCGGGAGGCGAGCAGTACTTC. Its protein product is CASSLAPPGLAGGEQYF.

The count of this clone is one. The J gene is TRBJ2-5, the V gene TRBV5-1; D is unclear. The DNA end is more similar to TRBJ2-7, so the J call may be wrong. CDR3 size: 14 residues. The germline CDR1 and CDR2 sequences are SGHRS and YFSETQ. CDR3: CASSLGVSSYEQYF. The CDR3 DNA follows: TGCGCCAGCAGCTTGGGGGTAAGCTCCTACGAGCAGTACTTC.

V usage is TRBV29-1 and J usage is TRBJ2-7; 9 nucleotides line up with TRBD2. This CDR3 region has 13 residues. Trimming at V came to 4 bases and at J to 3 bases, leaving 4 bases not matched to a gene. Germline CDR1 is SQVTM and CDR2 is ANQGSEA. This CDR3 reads CSVASGDLYEQYF. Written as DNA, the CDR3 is TGCAGCGTTGCTAGCGGGGACCTCTACGAGCAGTACTTC.

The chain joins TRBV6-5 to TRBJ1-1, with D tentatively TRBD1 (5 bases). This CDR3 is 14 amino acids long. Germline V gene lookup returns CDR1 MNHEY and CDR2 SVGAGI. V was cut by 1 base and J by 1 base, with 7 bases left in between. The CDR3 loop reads CASSYWGRNTEAFF. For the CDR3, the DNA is TGTGCCAGCAGTTACTGGGGGAGGAACACTGAAGCTTTCTTT.

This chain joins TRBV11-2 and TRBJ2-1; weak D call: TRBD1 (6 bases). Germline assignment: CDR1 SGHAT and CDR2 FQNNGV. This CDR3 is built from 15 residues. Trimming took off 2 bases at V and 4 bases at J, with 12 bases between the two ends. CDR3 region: CASSLYTGQYNEQFF. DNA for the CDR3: TGTGCCAGCAGCTTATATACGGGACAATACAATGAGCAGTTCTTC.